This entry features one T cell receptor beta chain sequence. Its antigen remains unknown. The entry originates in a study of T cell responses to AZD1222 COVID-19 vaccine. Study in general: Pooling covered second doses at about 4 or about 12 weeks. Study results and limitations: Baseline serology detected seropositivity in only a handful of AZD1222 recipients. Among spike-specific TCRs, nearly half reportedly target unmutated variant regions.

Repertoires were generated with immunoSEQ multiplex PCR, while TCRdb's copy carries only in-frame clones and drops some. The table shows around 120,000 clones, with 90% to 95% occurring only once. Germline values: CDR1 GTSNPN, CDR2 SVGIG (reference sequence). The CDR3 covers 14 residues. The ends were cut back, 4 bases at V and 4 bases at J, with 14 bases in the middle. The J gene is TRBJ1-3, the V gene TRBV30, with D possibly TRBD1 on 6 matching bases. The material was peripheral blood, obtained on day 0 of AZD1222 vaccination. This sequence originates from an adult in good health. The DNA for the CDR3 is TGTGCCTGGAATGGGGGGGGCCGAGGAAACACCATATATTTT. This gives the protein CAWNGGGRGNTIYF. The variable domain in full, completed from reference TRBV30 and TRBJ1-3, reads SQTIHQWPATLVQPVGSPLSLECTVEGTSNPNLYWYRQAAGRGLQLLFYSVGIGQISSEVPQNLSASRPQDRQFILSSKKLLLSDSGFYLCAWNGGGRGNTIYFGEGSWLTVV.